A single sample is the source of the 16 T cell receptor beta chains below, sequenced in a study of early T cells in non-severe SARS-CoV-2 infection (dated by TCRdb to the early 2020s). The library relied on 5' RACE. Sequenced using a NextSeq 500. TCRdb reworked the public reads: Q25 trimming with fastp, MiXCR clone assembly, productive beta chains retained. Entries that share a CDR3 protein sequence are merged under the most common genes and DNA. The sample table lists just under 60,000 distinct CDR3 sequences, 8% to 9.5% of them with a count of one. Around 17% of the sample is in the top ten clones. The material sequenced was whole blood. The receptors originated from an adult who was a healthcare worker with PCR-confirmed SARS-CoV-2 infection or an uninfected control (not recorded which).

At least ten counts were recorded for this clonotype. This sequence joins TRBV28 and TRBJ2-1, with 10 bases identical to TRBD2. V dropped 0 bases and J dropped 0; count of bases not matched to a gene: 8. CDR1 and CDR2 (germline): MDHEN, SYDVKM. The CDR3 is made up of 19 amino acids. Written as DNA, the CDR3 is TGTGCCAGCAGTTTATGGGCACTAGCGGGGAGGAGCTCCTACAATGAGCAGTTCTTC. Protein: CASSLWALAGRSSYNEQFF.

J is TRBJ1-2 and V is TRBV4-1, with unresolved D. V dropped 1 base and J dropped 4 bases, with 16 bases sitting between them. The CDR3 has 16 residues. CDR1 MGHRA and CDR2 YSYEKL come from the germline V gene. In DNA, the CDR3 is TGCGCCAGCAGCCAAGCCTGGGTAGGAAGAGGCTATGGCTACACCTTC. Translated, it gives CASSQAWVGRGYGYTF.

The chain employs TRBV10-3 and TRBJ2-1; possible D gene TRBD1, 5 bases. Trimming took 8 bases from V and 5 from J, leaving 10 bases between them. Germline-derived CDR1 and CDR2 are ENHRY and SYGVKD. The CDR3 runs 12 residues. In DNA form, the CDR3 reads TGTGCCATCTTTGGGGCCAACAATGAGCAGTTCTTC. It specifies CAIFGANNEQFF.

This clonotype appeared many times. The J gene is TRBJ1-2, the V gene TRBV7-9; 8 bases line up with TRBD1. Germline V gives CDR1 SEHNR, CDR2 FQNEAQ (reference sequence). This CDR3 has 13 amino acids. J was trimmed by 3 bases and V by 5 bases; bases with no gene match: 2. CDR3 amino acids: CASSQGADYGYTF. CDR3 sequence (DNA): TGTGCCAGCAGCCAGGGGGCAGACTATGGCTACACCTTC.

This chain uses TRBV15 with TRBJ2-1; the D gene is possibly TRBD2 (6 bases). Germline V lookup: CDR1 LNHNV, CDR2 YYDKDF (reference sequence). The germline V and J ends were trimmed by 5 bases and 5 bases, with 19 bases remaining between them. This CDR3 comprises 16 residues. CDR3 nucleotides: TGTGCCACCAGCGGGTCAGATCGGGCGGGGAACAATGAGCAGTTCTTC. Translation: CATSGSDRAGNNEQFF. The full variable domain, rest sourced from reference TRBV15 and TRBJ2-1, is DAMVIQNPRYQVTQFGKPVTLSCSQTLNHNVMYWYQQKSSQAPKLLFHYYDKDFNNEADTPDNFQSRRPNTSFCFLDIRSPGLGDTAMYLCATSGSDRAGNNEQFFGPGTRLTVL.

This clonotype occurred a few times. The chain has TRBV15 and TRBJ2-2; tentatively, D is TRBD2 (6 bases). V lost 1 base and J lost 6, with 15 bases in between. The germline V gene has CDR1 LNHNV and CDR2 YYDKDF (reference sequence). The CDR3 loop spans 16 amino acids. The CDR3 reads CATSRGTGTSSGELFF. The CDR3 nucleotides are TGTGCCACCAGCAGAGGGACCGGGACTTCCTCCGGGGAGCTGTTTTTT.

This clonotype was found many times. CDR3 sequence reads: CASSLTLAGVLETQYF. CDR3 sequence (DNA): TGTGCCAGCAGTTTAACGTTAGCGGGAGTTTTGGAGACCCAGTACTTC. The chain couples TRBV12-3 or TRBV12-4 to TRBJ2-5; 9 bases map to TRBD2. This CDR3 has 16 amino acids. Trimming took 2 bases from V and 5 from J; bases not matched to a gene: 9.

This clonotype came up many times. The chain uses TRBV11-3 and TRBJ1-1; D is undetermined. This CDR3 spans 13 amino acids. From germline, CDR1 is SGHNT and CDR2 YENEEA. The ends were cut back, 0 bases at V and 7 bases at J, with 9 bases in the middle. The CDR3 sequence is CASSLDPGSEAFF. CDR3 nucleotide sequence: TGTGCCAGCAGCTTAGATCCTGGTAGTGAAGCTTTCTTT.

This chain uses TRBV12-3 or TRBV12-4 with TRBJ1-1; TRBD1 is a possible D gene (5 bases). Trimming removed 3 bases at V and 5 bases at J, with 13 bases between. The CDR3 covers 14 residues. This chain's CDR3 is CASSLRRGQTEAFF. In DNA form, the CDR3 reads TGTGCCAGCAGTTTGAGGAGGGGCCAAACTGAAGCTTTCTTT.

This clonotype was seen at least ten times. The chain joins TRBV28 to TRBJ2-5, with 8 bases matching TRBD1. Trimming removed 7 bases from V and 4 bases from J; junction bases left unmatched: 8. Germline V gives CDR1 MDHEN, CDR2 SYDVKM. The CDR3 length is 14 residues. The CDR3 sequence: CASNTRTGRETQYF. Here the CDR3 DNA reads TGTGCCAGCAATACAAGGACAGGGCGAGAGACCCAGTACTTC.

This clonotype was recorded many times. This chain links TRBV19 with TRBJ1-5; tentatively, D is TRBD1 (5 bases). The CDR3 sequence is 14 residues long. Germline loops: CDR1 LNHDA, CDR2 SQIVND (reference sequence). Trimming cost V 6 bases and J 4 bases, with 13 bases left between them. CDR3 region: CASSLTGGNQPQHF. The CDR3 DNA sequence: TGTGCCAGTAGCTTAACCGGGGGGAATCAGCCCCAGCATTTT.

This clonotype was counted at least ten times. The chain couples TRBV20-1 to TRBJ2-4, with TRBD1 matching 7 bases. After removal of 5 bases from V and 8 bases from J, the junction contained 9 bases not matched to a gene. The CDR3 is made up of 13 amino acids. Germline CDR1 reads DFQATT; CDR2 reads SNEGSKA (reference sequence). The DNA of the CDR3 is TGCAGTGCTCCACAGGGGATAGGAGACATTCAGTACTTC. Translated: CSAPQGIGDIQYF.

This clonotype was counted only a few times. The chain is built from TRBV20-1 and TRBJ2-2; D unresolved. Germline values: CDR1 DFQATT, CDR2 SNEGSKA (reference sequence). CDR3 length: 15 amino acids. The V gene lost 3 bases and the J gene lost 4 bases, with 15 bases spanning the gap. The CDR3 protein is CSARANRAVTGELFF. CDR3 DNA: TGCAGTGCTAGGGCGAATAGGGCGGTCACCGGGGAGCTGTTTTTT.

This clonotype was found many times. The V call is TRBV9, the J call TRBJ1-1; tentatively, D is TRBD1 (5 bases). Trimming shortened V by 3 bases and J by 6 bases, and 15 bases separated the two germline ends. The CDR3 has 14 amino acids. The germline gives CDR1 SGDLS, CDR2 YYNGEE. In DNA form, the CDR3 reads TGTGCCAGCAGCGGGGCAGGGAGTCGCGCTGAAGCTTTCTTT. Protein: CASSGAGSRAEAFF.

This clonotype was recorded at least ten times. The chain couples TRBV19 to TRBJ1-5; TRBD1 is a possible D gene (5 bases). The CDR3 contains 13 residues. Germline values: CDR1 LNHDA, CDR2 SQIVND (reference sequence). V lost 3 bases and J 6 bases, leaving 9 bases between the germline ends. CDR3 loop: CASSISGIQPQHF. The CDR3 nucleotides are TGTGCCAGTAGTATTTCAGGGATTCAGCCCCAGCATTTT.

This clonotype was detected ten times or more. The V gene is TRBV28, the J gene TRBJ2-1; TRBD2 matches at 13 bases. The V gene end was trimmed by 5 bases and the J gene end by 0 bases; junction bases not matched to a gene: 10. The CDR3 has 19 residues. CDR1 is MDHEN and CDR2 is SYDVKM in the germline V gene. For the CDR3, the DNA is TGTGCCAGCAGTCATGGACTAGCGGGAGCTCGACTCTCCTACAATGAGCAGTTCTTC. Translated: CASSHGLAGARLSYNEQFF.